The entry below describes one T cell receptor beta chain. Using immunoSEQ multiplex PCR, the repertoire was profiled, and TCRdb retains in-frame clones only, with some absent. The table records 80,000 to 100,000 clones, around 90% of them present only once. This sample is part of a study of blood T cell repertoires in COVID-19. V shed 6 bases and J shed 6 bases, with 5 bases lying between them. Germline V gene data show CDR1 as SQVTM and CDR2 as ANQGSEA. The CDR3 sequence is 10 residues long. The receptor's source is a man aged 50 or older with COVID-19, enrolled during active disease. The sample taken for sequencing was peripheral blood. The V and J genes are TRBV29-1 and TRBJ2-2; D is undetermined. Here the CDR3 reads CSVGSGELFF. In nucleotides, the CDR3 is TGCAGCGTCGGGTCCGGGGAGCTGTTTTTT.